This T cell receptor beta chain derives from a study of breast tumors, draining lymph nodes, adjacent tissues. The study's findings and limits: Data only fit, rather than demonstrated, lymph node origin of most tumor T cells. Findings are consistent with lymph node origin and intratumoral expansion of most tumor T cells.

Breast cancer patients provided tissue from their axillary draining lymph nodes. TCRdb reanalysed the multiplex PCR reads using MiXCR and keeps one entry per CDR3 protein. The table includes around 120,000 distinct CDR3 sequences, approximately 20% detected once. The sample holds many counts of this clonotype. Its specificity is not known. The CDR3 runs to 13 residues. The germline V gene has CDR1 MNHNS and CDR2 SASEGT. V shed 8 bases, J shed 3 bases, and the junction held 5 bases outside the gene matches. This TCR derives from a female donor with breast cancer. Some clones in this sample may be carry-over from other donors' samples. The chain recombines TRBV6-1 with TRBJ2-7; 9 bases are shared with TRBD1. Specimen: axillary lymph node tissue. This CDR3 reads CASGDRVGYEQYF. CDR3 coding DNA: TGTGCCAGCGGGGACAGGGTAGGCTACGAGCAGTACTTC.